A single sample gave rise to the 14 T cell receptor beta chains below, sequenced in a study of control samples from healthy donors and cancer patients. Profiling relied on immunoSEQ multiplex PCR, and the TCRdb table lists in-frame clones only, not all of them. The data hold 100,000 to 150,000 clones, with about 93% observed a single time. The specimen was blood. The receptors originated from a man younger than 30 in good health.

This CDR3 reads CASSPKLAGGSYNEQFF. The CDR3 DNA reads as TGTGCCAGCTCACCAAAACTAGCGGGAGGTTCCTACAATGAGCAGTTCTTC. The chain is built from TRBV18 and TRBJ2-1, with 12 bases that match TRBD2. The CDR3 loop spans 17 amino acids. V was pared by 2 bases and J by 1 base, with 3 bases of the junction left unmatched. The germline V gene encodes CDR1 KGHSH and CDR2 LQKENI.

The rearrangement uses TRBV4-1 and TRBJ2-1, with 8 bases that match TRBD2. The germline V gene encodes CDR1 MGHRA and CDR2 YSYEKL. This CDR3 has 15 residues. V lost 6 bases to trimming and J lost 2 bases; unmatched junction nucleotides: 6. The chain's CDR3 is CASRLAGLTYNEQFF. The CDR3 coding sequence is TGCGCCAGCAGGTTAGCGGGGCTTACCTACAATGAGCAGTTCTTC.

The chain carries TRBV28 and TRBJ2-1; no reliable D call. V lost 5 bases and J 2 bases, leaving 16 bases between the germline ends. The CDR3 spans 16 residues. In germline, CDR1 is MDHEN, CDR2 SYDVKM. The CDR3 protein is CASSRLGDTPYNEQFF. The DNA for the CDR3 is TGTGCCAGCAGTCGACTTGGCGATACGCCCTACAATGAGCAGTTCTTC.

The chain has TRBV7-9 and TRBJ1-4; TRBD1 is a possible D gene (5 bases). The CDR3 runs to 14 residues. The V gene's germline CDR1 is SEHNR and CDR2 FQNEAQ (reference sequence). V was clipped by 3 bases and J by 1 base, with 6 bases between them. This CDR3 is CASSLGLTNEKLFF. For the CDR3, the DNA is TGTGCCAGCAGCTTGGGACTAACTAATGAAAAACTGTTTTTT.

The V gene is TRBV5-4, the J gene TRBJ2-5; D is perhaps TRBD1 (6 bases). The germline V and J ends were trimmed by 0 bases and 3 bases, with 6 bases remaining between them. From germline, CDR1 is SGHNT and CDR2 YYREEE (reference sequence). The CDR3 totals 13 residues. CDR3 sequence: CASSLGTEETQYF. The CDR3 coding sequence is TGTGCCAGCAGCTTGGGGACAGAAGAGACCCAGTACTTC.

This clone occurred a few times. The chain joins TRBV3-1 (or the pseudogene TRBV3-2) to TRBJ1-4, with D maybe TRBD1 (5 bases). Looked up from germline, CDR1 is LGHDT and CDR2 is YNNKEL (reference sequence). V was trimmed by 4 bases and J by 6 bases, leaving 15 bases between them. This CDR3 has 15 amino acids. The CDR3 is CASSLRQQLDEKLFF. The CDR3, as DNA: TGTGCCAGCAGCCTAAGACAGCAGCTCGATGAAAAACTGTTTTTT.

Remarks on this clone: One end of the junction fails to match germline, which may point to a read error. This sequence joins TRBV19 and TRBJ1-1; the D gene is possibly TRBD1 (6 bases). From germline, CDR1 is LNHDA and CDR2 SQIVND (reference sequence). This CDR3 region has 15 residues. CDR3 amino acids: CASSIGGGMSTEAFF. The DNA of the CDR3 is TGTGCCAGTAGCATAGGGGGGGGTATGAGCACTGAAGCTTTCTTT.

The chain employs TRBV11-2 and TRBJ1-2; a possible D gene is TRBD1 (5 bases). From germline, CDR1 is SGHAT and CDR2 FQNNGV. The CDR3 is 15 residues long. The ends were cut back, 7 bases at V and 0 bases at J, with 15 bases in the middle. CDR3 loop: CASIERDSSNYGYTF. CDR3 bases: TGTGCCAGCATCGAACGTGACAGCTCTAACTATGGCTACACCTTC.

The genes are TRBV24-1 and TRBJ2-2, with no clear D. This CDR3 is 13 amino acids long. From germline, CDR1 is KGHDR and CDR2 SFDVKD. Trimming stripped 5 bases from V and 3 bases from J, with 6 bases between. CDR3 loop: CATSGQDTGELFF. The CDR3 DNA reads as TGTGCCACCAGTGGTCAGGACACCGGGGAGCTGTTTTTT.

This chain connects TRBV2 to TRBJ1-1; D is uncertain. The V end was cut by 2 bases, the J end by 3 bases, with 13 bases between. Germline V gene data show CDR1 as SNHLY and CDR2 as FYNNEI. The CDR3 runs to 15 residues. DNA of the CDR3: TGTGCCAGCAGTGAATCGCGTGGAGTCGACACTGAAGCTTTCTTT. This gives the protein CASSESRGVDTEAFF.

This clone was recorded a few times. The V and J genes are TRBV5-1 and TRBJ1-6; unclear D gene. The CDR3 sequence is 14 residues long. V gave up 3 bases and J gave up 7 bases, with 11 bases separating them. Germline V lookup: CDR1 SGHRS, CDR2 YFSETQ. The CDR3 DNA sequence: TGCGCCAGCAGCTCTCCGGACGGGAATTCACCCCTCCACTTT. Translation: CASSSPDGNSPLHF.

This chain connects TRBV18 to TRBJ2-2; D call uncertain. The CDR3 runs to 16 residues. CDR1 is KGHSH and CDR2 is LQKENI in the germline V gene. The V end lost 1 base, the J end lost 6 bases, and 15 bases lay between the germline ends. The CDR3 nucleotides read TGTGCCAGCTCACCACTAGAACCCCCGGGCGCCGGGGAGCTGTTTTTT. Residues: CASSPLEPPGAGELFF.

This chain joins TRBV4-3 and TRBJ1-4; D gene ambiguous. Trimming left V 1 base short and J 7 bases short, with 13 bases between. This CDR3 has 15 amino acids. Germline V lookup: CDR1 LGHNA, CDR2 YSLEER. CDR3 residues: CASSQVLISGEKLFF. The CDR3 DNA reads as TGCGCCAGCAGCCAAGTGCTTATTTCAGGTGAAAAACTGTTTTTT.

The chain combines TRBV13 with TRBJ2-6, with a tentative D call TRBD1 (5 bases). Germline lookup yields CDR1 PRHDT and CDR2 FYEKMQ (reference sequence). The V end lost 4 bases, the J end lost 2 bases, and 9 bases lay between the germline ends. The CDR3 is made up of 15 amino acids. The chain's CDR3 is CASSSSGPGANVLTF. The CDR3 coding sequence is TGTGCCAGCAGCTCATCAGGGCCTGGGGCCAACGTCCTGACTTTC.